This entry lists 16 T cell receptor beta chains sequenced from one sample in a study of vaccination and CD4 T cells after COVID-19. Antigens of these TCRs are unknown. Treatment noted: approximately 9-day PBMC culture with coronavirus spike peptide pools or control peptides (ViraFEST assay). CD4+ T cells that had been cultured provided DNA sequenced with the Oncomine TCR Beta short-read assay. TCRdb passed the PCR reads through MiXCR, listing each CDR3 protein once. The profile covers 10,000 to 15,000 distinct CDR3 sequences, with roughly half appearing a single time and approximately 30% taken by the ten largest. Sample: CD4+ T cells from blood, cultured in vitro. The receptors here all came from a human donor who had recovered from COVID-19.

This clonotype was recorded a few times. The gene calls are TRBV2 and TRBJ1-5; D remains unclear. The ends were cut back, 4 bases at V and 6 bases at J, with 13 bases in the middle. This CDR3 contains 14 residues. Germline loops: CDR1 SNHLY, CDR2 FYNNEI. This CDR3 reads CASSVEGRGQPQHF. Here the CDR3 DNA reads TGTGCCAGCAGTGTCGAGGGAAGAGGTCAGCCCCAGCATTTT.

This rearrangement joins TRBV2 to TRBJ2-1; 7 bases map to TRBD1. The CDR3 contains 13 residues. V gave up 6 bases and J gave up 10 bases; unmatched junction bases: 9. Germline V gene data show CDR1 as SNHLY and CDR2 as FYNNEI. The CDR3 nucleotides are TGTGCCAGCAGCGGTGACAGGGCAAGAGAGCAGTTCTTC. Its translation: CASSGDRAREQFF.

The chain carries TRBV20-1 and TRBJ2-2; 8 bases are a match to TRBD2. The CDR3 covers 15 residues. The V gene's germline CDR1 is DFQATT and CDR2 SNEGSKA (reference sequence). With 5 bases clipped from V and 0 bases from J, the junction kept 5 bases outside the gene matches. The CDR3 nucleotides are TGCAGTGCTCACCGGGGGGGCCCGAACACCGGGGAGCTGTTTTTT. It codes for CSAHRGGPNTGELFF.

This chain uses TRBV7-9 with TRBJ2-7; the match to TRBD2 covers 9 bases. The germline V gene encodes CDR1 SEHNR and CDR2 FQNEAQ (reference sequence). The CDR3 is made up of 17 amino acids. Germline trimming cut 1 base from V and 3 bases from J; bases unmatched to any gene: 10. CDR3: CASSLGSSGAGGYEQYF. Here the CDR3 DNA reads TGTGCCAGCAGCTTAGGGTCTAGCGGGGCAGGAGGCTACGAGCAGTACTTC.

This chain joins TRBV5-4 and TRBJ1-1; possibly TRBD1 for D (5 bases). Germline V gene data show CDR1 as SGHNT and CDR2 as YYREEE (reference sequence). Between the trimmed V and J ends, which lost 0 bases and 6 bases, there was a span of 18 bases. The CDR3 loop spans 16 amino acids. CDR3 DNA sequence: TGTGCCAGCAGCTTGGATACCGACCAAGGACACTCTGAAGCTTTCTTT. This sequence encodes CASSLDTDQGHSEAFF. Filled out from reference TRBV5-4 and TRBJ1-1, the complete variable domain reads ETGVTQSPTHLIKTRGQQVTLRCSSQSGHNTVSWYQQALGQGPQFIFQYYREEENGRGNFPPRFSGLQFPNYSSELNVNALELDDSALYLCASSLDTDQGHSEAFFGQGTRLTVV.

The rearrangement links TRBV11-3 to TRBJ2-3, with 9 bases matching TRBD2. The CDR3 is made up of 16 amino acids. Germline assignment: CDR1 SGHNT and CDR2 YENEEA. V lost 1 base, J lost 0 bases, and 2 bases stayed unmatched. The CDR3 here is CASSLVSGGSTDTQYF. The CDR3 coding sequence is TGTGCCAGCAGCTTAGTCAGCGGGGGGAGCACAGATACGCAGTATTTT.

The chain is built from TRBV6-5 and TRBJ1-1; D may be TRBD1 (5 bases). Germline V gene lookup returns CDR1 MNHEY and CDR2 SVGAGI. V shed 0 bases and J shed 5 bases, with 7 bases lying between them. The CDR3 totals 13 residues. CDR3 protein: CASSYSGETEAFF. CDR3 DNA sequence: TGTGCCAGCAGTTACTCGGGGGAAACTGAAGCTTTCTTT.

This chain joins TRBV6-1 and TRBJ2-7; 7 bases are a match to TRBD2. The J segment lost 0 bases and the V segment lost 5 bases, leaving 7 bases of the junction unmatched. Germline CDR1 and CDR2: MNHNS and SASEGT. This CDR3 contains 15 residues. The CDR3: CASSPERGVSYEQYF. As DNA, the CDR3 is TGTGCCAGCAGTCCGGAGCGGGGTGTCTCCTACGAGCAGTACTTC.

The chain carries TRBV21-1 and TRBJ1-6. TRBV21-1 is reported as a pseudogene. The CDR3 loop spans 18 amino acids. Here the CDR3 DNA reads TGTGCCAGCAGCAAACCGCTGAGACCCTTCTCCTATAATTCACCCCTCCACTTT. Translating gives CASSKPLRPFSYNSPLHF.

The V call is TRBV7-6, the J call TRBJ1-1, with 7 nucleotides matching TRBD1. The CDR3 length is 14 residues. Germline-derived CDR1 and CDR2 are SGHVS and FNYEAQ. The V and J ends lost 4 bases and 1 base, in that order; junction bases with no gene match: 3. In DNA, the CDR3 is TGTGCCAGCAGCTCGGGACAGAAGAACACTGAAGCTTTCTTT. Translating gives CASSSGQKNTEAFF.

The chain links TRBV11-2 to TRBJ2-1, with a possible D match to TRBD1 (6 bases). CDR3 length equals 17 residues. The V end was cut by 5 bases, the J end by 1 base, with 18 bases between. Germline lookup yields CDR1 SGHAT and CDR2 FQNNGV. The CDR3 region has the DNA TGTGCCAGCAGCCCAACAACCGGGACATTTTCCTACAATGAGCAGTTCTTC. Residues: CASSPTTGTFSYNEQFF.

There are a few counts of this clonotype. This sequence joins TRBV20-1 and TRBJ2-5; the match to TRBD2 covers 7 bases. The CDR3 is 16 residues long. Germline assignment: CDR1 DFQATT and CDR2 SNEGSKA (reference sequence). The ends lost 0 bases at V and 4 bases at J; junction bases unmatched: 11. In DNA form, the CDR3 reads TGCAGTGCTAGAGATCTCCGGGACTTAGCGGGAGAGACCCAGTACTTC. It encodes CSARDLRDLAGETQYF.

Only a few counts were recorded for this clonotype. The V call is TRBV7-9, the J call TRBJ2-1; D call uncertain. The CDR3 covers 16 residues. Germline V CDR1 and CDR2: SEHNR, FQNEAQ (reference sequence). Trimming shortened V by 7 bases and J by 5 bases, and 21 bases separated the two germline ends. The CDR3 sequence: CASTQLSSRPNNEQFF. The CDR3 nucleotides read TGTGCCAGCACCCAACTCTCGAGCCGACCAAACAATGAGCAGTTCTTC.

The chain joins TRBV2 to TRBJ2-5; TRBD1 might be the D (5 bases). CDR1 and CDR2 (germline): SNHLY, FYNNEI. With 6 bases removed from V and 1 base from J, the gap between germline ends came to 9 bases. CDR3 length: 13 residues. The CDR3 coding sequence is TGTGCCAGCAGCCGACAGAGCCAAGAGACCCAGTACTTC. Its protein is CASSRQSQETQYF. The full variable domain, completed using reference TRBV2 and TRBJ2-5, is EPEVTQTPSHQVTQMGQEVILRCVPISNHLYFYWYRQILGQKVEFLVSFYNNEISEKSEIFDDQFSVERPDGSNFTLKIRSTKLEDSAMYFCASSRQSQETQYFGPGTRLLVL.

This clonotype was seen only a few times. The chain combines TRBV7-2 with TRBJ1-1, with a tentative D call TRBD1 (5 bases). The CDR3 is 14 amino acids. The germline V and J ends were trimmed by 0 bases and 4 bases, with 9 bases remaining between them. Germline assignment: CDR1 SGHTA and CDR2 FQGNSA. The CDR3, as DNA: TGTGCCAGCAGCTTAGCAGGGGTCGGCACTGAAGCTTTCTTT. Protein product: CASSLAGVGTEAFF.

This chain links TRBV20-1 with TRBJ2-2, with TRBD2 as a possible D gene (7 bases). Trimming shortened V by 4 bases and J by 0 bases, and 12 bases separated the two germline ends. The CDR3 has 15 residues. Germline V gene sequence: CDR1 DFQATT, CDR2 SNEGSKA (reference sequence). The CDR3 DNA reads TGCAGTGCTACCGCGGGGGCTCCGAACACCGGGGAGCTGTTTTTT. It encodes CSATAGAPNTGELFF.